Below, 32 T cell receptor beta chains from the same sample are listed, as sequenced in a study of CD8 T cells in Susac syndrome. RNA was extracted with the RNeasy kit, and a quantity of roughly 0.5 to 1 ug was reverse transcribed using random hexamers. TCRdb redid the calling of the immunoSEQ multiplex PCR reads with MiXCR, one entry per CDR3 protein. This table holds about 80,000 distinct CDR3 sequences, around 94% found once. The sequenced sample was CD8+ T cells from PBMCs. These receptors were collected from a human donor in good health.

This clonotype has more than one count but fewer than ten. The gene calls are TRBV4-3 and TRBJ1-1; no reliable D call. Germline assignment: CDR1 LGHNA and CDR2 YSLEER. V was pared by 4 bases and J by 8 bases, with 14 bases between. The CDR3 runs to 13 residues. CDR3 bases: TGCGCCAGCAGCCCCAACATGGGTACGGAAGCTTTCTTT. The encoded protein is CASSPNMGTEAFF.

CDR3 sequence reads: CASSHLRDGSYEQYF. The CDR3 DNA follows: TGCGCCAGCAGCCACCTCAGGGACGGCTCCTACGAGCAGTACTTC. The chain joins TRBV4-3 to TRBJ2-7; D might be TRBD1 or TRBD2, each matching 5 bases. Trimming removed 3 bases at V and 0 bases at J, with 12 bases between. CDR3 length: 15 amino acids. Germline assignment: CDR1 LGHNA and CDR2 YSLEER.

The chain couples TRBV12-3 or TRBV12-4 to TRBJ2-1, with 14 bases aligning to TRBD2. The CDR3 length is 14 residues. Losses at the gene ends were 8 bases for V and 8 bases for J; bases not matched to a gene: 5. The CDR3 nucleotides are TGTGCCAGCGGACTAGCGGGAGGTGGCTATGAGCAGTTCTTC. This translates into CASGLAGGGYEQFF.

The V call is TRBV7-9, the J call TRBJ1-5; D ambiguous. Per germline, CDR1 SEHNR and CDR2 FQNEAQ (reference sequence). Trimming shortened V by 3 bases and J by 9 bases, and 9 bases separated the two germline ends. This CDR3 has 12 residues. The CDR3 sequence: CASSFGGTPQHF. The CDR3 DNA sequence: TGTGCCAGCAGCTTCGGTGGCACGCCCCAGCATTTT.

V is TRBV14 and J is TRBJ2-1; D gene ambiguous. This CDR3 has 13 residues. The germline V gene encodes CDR1 SGHDN and CDR2 FVKESK. Trimming cost V 5 bases and J 8 bases, with 13 bases left between them. In DNA, the CDR3 is TGTGCCAGCAGCTTTTCCCGTTATCATGAGCAGTTCTTC. Translated, it gives CASSFSRYHEQFF. The whole variable domain, remainder taken from reference TRBV14 and TRBJ2-1, is EAGVTQFPSHSVIEKGQTVTLRCDPISGHDNLYWYRRVMGKEIKFLLHFVKESKQDESGMPNNRFLAERTGGTYSTLKVQPAELEDSGVYFCASSFSRYHEQFFGPGTRLTVL.

The chain joins TRBV6-2 or TRBV6-3 to TRBJ2-7; 10 bases fit TRBD1. The CDR3 runs 15 residues. V was pared by 6 bases and J by 1 base, with 6 bases of the junction left unmatched. Germline loops: CDR1 MNHEY, CDR2 SVGEGT. CDR3 sequence (DNA): TGTGCCAGCAGACCCCCGGGACAGGGGTCCTACGAGCAGTACTTC. It is translated as CASRPPGQGSYEQYF.

The chain links TRBV25-1 to TRBJ1-3; no clear D gene. Trimming cost V 2 bases and J 0 bases, with 11 bases left between them. Germline-derived CDR1 and CDR2 are MGHDK and SYGVNS. CDR3 length: 16 residues. CDR3 in amino acids: CASSEGTPSSGNTIYF. The CDR3 nucleotides are TGTGCCAGCAGTGAAGGTACACCGAGCTCTGGAAACACCATATATTTT.

CDR3 sequence reads: CASIPTGTYEQYF. The CDR3 DNA sequence: TGTGCCAGCATTCCGACTGGGACCTACGAGCAGTACTTC. The gene calls are TRBV6-2 or TRBV6-3 and TRBJ2-7; the D is unclear. This CDR3 region has 13 residues. The V end was cut by 7 bases, the J end by 2 bases, with 12 bases between. Germline-derived CDR1 and CDR2 are MNHEY and SVGEGT.

This chain uses TRBV19 with TRBJ2-7; TRBD1 aligns across 8 bases. The CDR3 is 14 residues long. Trimming took 3 bases from V and 3 from J; bases not matched to a gene: 4. Germline values: CDR1 LNHDA, CDR2 SQIVND (reference sequence). CDR3 coding DNA: TGTGCCAGTAGTATCGAAGGACAGGGCTACGAGCAGTACTTC. This gives the protein CASSIEGQGYEQYF.

The rearrangement uses TRBV5-6 and TRBJ2-7, with D tentatively TRBD1 (5 bases). From germline, CDR1 is SGHDT and CDR2 YYEEEE. This CDR3 comprises 13 residues. V lost 5 bases, J lost 0 bases, and 9 bases lay in between. The CDR3 sequence is CASRRQHSYEQYF. CDR3 DNA: TGTGCCAGCAGACGACAGCACTCCTACGAGCAGTACTTC.

The chain uses TRBV24-1 and TRBJ2-3; D is undetermined. This CDR3 region has 12 residues. Germline CDR1 and CDR2: KGHDR and SFDVKD. The V end lost 1 base, the J end lost 5 bases, and 3 bases lay between the germline ends. The CDR3 here is CATSDLGDTQYF. CDR3 nucleotides: TGTGCCACCAGTGATTTAGGAGATACGCAGTATTTT.

V gene TRBV5-6 combines with J gene TRBJ1-5; D remains unclear. V was trimmed by 0 bases and J by 7 bases, leaving 11 bases between them. CDR3 length: 14 amino acids. Germline V gives CDR1 SGHDT, CDR2 YYEEEE. The CDR3 DNA sequence: TGTGCCAGCAGCTTGGCCCGGAACATCCAGCCCCAGCATTTT. Its protein is CASSLARNIQPQHF.

The V gene is TRBV25-1, the J gene TRBJ1-3; D not resolved. Germline V lookup: CDR1 MGHDK, CDR2 SYGVNS. This CDR3 is 15 amino acids long. Between the trimmed V and J ends, which lost 3 bases and 3 bases, there was a span of 12 bases. The CDR3 DNA reads TGTGCCAGCAGTGAGTTAACACGGTATGGAAACACCATATATTTT. Translating it yields CASSELTRYGNTIYF.

J is TRBJ2-2 and V is TRBV6-6; D not certain. The CDR3 loop spans 15 amino acids. The germline CDR1 and CDR2 sequences are MNHNY and SVGAGI (reference sequence). The V end lost 7 bases, the J end lost 3 bases, and 15 bases lay between the germline ends. CDR3 DNA: TGTGCCAGCATTGACGGGTTCTCGTACACCGGGGAGCTGTTTTTT. Amino acid sequence: CASIDGFSYTGELFF.

The chain carries TRBV6-2 or TRBV6-3 and TRBJ2-1, with 10 bases that match TRBD2. V was clipped by 5 bases and J by 9 bases; unmatched bases: 7. From germline, CDR1 is MNHEY and CDR2 SVGEGT. The CDR3 covers 14 residues. CDR3 DNA sequence: TGTGCCAGCAGTCTAGCGGGAGACACGACTGAGCAGTTCTTC. It translates to CASSLAGDTTEQFF.

This clonotype was detected once. V usage is TRBV12-3 or TRBV12-4 and J usage is TRBJ1-2, with 8 bases that match TRBD1. This CDR3 region has 14 residues. J gave up 8 bases and V 3 bases, and 8 bases lay outside the gene matches. CDR3 protein: CASSFPGGLRGYTF. The CDR3 DNA reads TGTGCCAGCAGTTTTCCAGGGGGCTTGCGGGGCTACACCTTC.

V and J are TRBV25-1 and TRBJ1-1; possible D gene TRBD1, 6 bases. This CDR3 comprises 14 residues. V was trimmed by 3 bases and J by 1 base, leaving 9 bases between them. Germline V gives CDR1 MGHDK, CDR2 SYGVNS. CDR3 protein: CASSDPGQNTEAFF. For the CDR3, the DNA is TGTGCCAGCAGTGACCCGGGACAGAACACTGAAGCTTTCTTT.

This chain connects TRBV9 to TRBJ1-5; perhaps TRBD1 as D (5 bases). The germline V gene has CDR1 SGDLS and CDR2 YYNGEE. The CDR3 loop spans 14 amino acids. V dropped 1 base and J dropped 4 bases, with 9 bases sitting between them. The CDR3 bases are TGTGCCAGCAGCGTATTCCCAGGGAATCAGCCCCAGCATTTT. Translation gives CASSVFPGNQPQHF.

The J gene is TRBJ2-7, the V gene TRBV9, with 8 bases aligning to TRBD1. Germline CDR1 reads SGDLS; CDR2 reads YYNGEE. Trimming took 3 bases from V and 0 from J; bases not matched to a gene: 11. The CDR3 covers 17 residues. CDR3 nucleotide sequence: TGTGCCAGCAGCGGGCAGATCCGGACAGGGAGCTCCTACGAGCAGTACTTC. This codes for CASSGQIRTGSSYEQYF.

The V gene is TRBV19, the J gene TRBJ1-1, with a weak D call TRBD1 (6 bases). V was shortened by 5 bases and J by 1 base, with 14 bases between the two germline ends. Germline-derived CDR1 and CDR2 are LNHDA and SQIVND (reference sequence). This CDR3 comprises 15 residues. The CDR3: CASSPYTGQNTEAFF. DNA for the CDR3: TGTGCCAGTAGTCCCTATACAGGGCAGAACACTGAAGCTTTCTTT.

This chain links TRBV5-6 with TRBJ2-7; either TRBD1 or TRBD2 may fit D (6 bases each). The CDR3 has 13 amino acids. Between the trimmed V and J ends, which lost 7 bases and 3 bases, there was a span of 14 bases. Germline lookup yields CDR1 SGHDT and CDR2 YYEEEE. This CDR3 reads CASSSGGSYEQYV. The DNA for the CDR3 is TGTGCCAGCTCCTCCGGGGGCAGCTACGAGCAGTACGTC.

The J gene is TRBJ2-4, the V gene TRBV9; D gene ambiguous. Trimming stripped 4 bases from V and 0 bases from J, with 8 bases between. Germline-derived CDR1 and CDR2 are SGDLS and YYNGEE. This CDR3 contains 14 residues. CDR3 DNA: TGTGCCAGCAGCCCGACTGTAGCCAAAAACATTCAGTACTTC. Its translation: CASSPTVAKNIQYF.

The J gene is TRBJ2-7, the V gene TRBV7-9, with D perhaps matching TRBD2 (7 bases). V lost 5 bases and J 5 bases, leaving 10 bases between the germline ends. CDR1 and CDR2 (germline): SEHNR, FQNEAQ (reference sequence). The CDR3 is 12 amino acids. CDR3 coding DNA: TGTGCCAGCAGCCCGGGGGGCCACGAGCAGTACTTC. It specifies CASSPGGHEQYF.

The V and J genes are TRBV27 and TRBJ1-6; no firm D call. Germline loops: CDR1 MNHEY, CDR2 SMNVEV (reference sequence). The CDR3 spans 14 residues. The V gene lost 3 bases and the J gene lost 10 bases, with 13 bases spanning the gap. The DNA for the CDR3 is TGTGCCAGCAGTTTGGTTGGGGAGGACTCACCCCTCCACTTT. Amino acid sequence: CASSLVGEDSPLHF.

This chain connects TRBV4-1 to TRBJ1-5, with D possibly matching TRBD1 (5 bases). The V end was cut by 2 bases, the J end by 6 bases, with 8 bases between. Germline CDR1 MGHRA, CDR2 YSYEKL. The CDR3 loop spans 13 amino acids. The CDR3 bases are TGCGCCAGCAGCCAAACAGGTGCTCAGCCCCAGCATTTT. As protein: CASSQTGAQPQHF.

The chain employs TRBV6-2 or TRBV6-3 and TRBJ2-7, with TRBD2 matching over 8 bases. Germline lookup yields CDR1 MNHEY and CDR2 SVGEGT. V shed 3 bases and J 7 bases; nucleotides not matched to a gene: 8. This CDR3 is built from 14 residues. The CDR3, as DNA: TGTGCCAGCAGTTATTCGGGGGGGTTGCTGGAGCAGTACTTC. Encoded protein: CASSYSGGLLEQYF.

The chain employs TRBV5-1 and TRBJ2-1, with 7 bases aligning to TRBD2. V trimming: 4 bases; J trimming: 8 bases; junction bases outside the gene matches: 6. There are 13 residues in the CDR3. The germline CDR1 and CDR2 sequences are SGHRS and YFSETQ. The CDR3 loop is CASSGRVVDEQFF. CDR3 nucleotides: TGCGCCAGCAGCGGGAGGGTAGTGGATGAGCAGTTCTTC.

The rearrangement uses TRBV7-9 and TRBJ2-5; 10 nucleotides line up with TRBD1. With V trimmed by 6 bases and J by 5 bases, 12 bases remained unmatched. The CDR3 is 16 residues long. CDR1 is SEHNR, CDR2 FQNEAQ, per germline (reference sequence). CDR3 in amino acids: CASSPGTGDLRETQYF. CDR3 sequence (DNA): TGTGCCAGCAGTCCCGGGACAGGGGATTTACGGGAGACCCAGTACTTC.

This chain uses TRBV19 with TRBJ1-2; D unresolved. Germline lookup yields CDR1 LNHDA and CDR2 SQIVND (reference sequence). CDR3 length: 15 amino acids. Trimming left V 2 bases short and J 3 bases short, with 13 bases between. DNA of the CDR3: TGTGCCAGTAGTATATCCCGGGCTGGGGACTATGGCTACACCTTC. Translating it yields CASSISRAGDYGYTF. Variable domain in full (rest from reference TRBV19 and TRBJ1-2): DGGITQSPKYLFRKEGQNVTLSCEQNLNHDAMYWYRQDPGQGLRLIYYSQIVNDFQKGDIAEGYSVSREKKESFPLTVTSAQKNPTAFYLCASSISRAGDYGYTFGSGTRLTVV.

This clonotype was picked up one time. This chain links TRBV20-1 with TRBJ1-1, with D unclear. Germline V gene lookup returns CDR1 DFQATT and CDR2 SNEGSKA (reference sequence). Trimming removed 3 bases at V and 10 bases at J, with 36 bases between. The CDR3 extends over 19 amino acids. Written as DNA, the CDR3 is TGCAGTGCTAGGTTGTCGGTTTTCAAAGAGCCTACGCCGGGTCCGGGAGCTTTCTTT. This encodes CSARLSVFKEPTPGPGAFF.

This chain links TRBV28 with TRBJ2-2; the D call may be TRBD1 or TRBD2 (6 bases each). There are 18 residues in the CDR3. The V end lost 2 bases, the J end lost 0 bases, and 16 bases lay between the germline ends. CDR1 MDHEN and CDR2 SYDVKM come from the germline V gene. CDR3 nucleotide sequence: TGTGCCAGCAGTTTAGTGTTTCCGGGGGCCACGAACACCGGGGAGCTGTTTTTT. It is translated as CASSLVFPGATNTGELFF.

The rearrangement joins TRBV28 to TRBJ2-2; D remains ambiguous. Germline lookup yields CDR1 MDHEN and CDR2 SYDVKM. The CDR3 runs 15 residues. V was shortened by 2 bases and J by 0 bases, with 7 bases between the two germline ends. CDR3 in DNA: TGTGCCAGCAGTTTACCACAACCGAACACCGGGGAGCTGTTTTTT. It is translated as CASSLPQPNTGELFF.